These T cell receptor beta chains were read from a single sample in a study of blood T cell repertoires in COVID-19. The repertoire was sequenced with immunoSEQ multiplex PCR; TCRdb's copy has only in-frame clones and lacks some. The sample lists 160,000 or so clones; 75% to 90% were seen once. The sample taken for sequencing was peripheral blood. These receptor sequences come from a woman in her 40s with acute or convalescent COVID-19. Each CDR3 is given with its conserved first and last residue. A D gene is named only where the DNA matches it firmly. Clone size is not always given. Where it is, it says once, few, many or a class for expanded clones.

D	V	J	size	DNA	CDR3
-	TRBV27	TRBJ1-2	-	TGTGCCAGCAGCGCCGGAGGATATGGCTACACCTTC	CASSAGGYGYTF
-	TRBV5-1	TRBJ2-7	-	TGCGCCAGCAGCCCTCTTGGCACAATAAGTTACGAGCAGTACTTC	CASSPLGTISYEQYF
TRBD1	TRBV9	TRBJ2-1	-	TGTGCCAGCAGCGTAGTCCAGGGGGACTACAATGAGCAGTTCTTC	CASSVVQGDYNEQFF
-	TRBV30	TRBJ1-2	-	TGTGCCTGGAGAGAGAGGGAAGAGAATCTTAACTATGGCTACACCTTC	CAWREREENLNYGYTF
-	TRBV27	TRBJ2-1	-	TGTGCCAGCAGTTCCGGGACACCCGCCTACAATGAGCAGTTCTTC	CASSSGTPAYNEQFF
-	TRBV6-4	TRBJ1-5	-	TGTGCCAGCCCTGACAGGTCTATCTCGGCCCAGCATTTT	CASPDRSISAQHF
-	TRBV30	TRBJ1-1	-	TGTGCCTGGAGTGTAGGCCGGGGCACTGAAGCTTTCTTT	CAWSVGRGTEAFF
-	TRBV12-3/TRBV12-4	TRBJ1-6	-	TGTGCCAGCAGGAGCTCCTATAATTCACCCCTCCACTTT	CASRSSYNSPLHF
TRBD2	TRBV18	TRBJ2-5	-	TGTGCCAGCTCACCAGGGTCTAGCGGGACGGGAGAGACCCAGTACTTC	CASSPGSSGTGETQYF
-	TRBV5-1	TRBJ1-5	-	TGCGCCAGCAGCGAAGGGGTACAGCAGCCCCAGCATTTT	CASSEGVQQPQHF
-	TRBV7-3	TRBJ2-3	-	TGTGCCAGCAGCTTAACCTCGGGGTGGACGGGGTGGACTCTAAGTAATACGCAGTATTTT	CASSLTSGWTGWTLSNTQYF
-	TRBV9	TRBJ2-2	-	TGTGCCAGCAGCGGAGGGGGGGCCGGGGAGCTGTTTTTT	CASSGGGAGELFF
TRBD2	TRBV7-9	TRBJ2-7	-	TGTGCCACGAGTTCCGGGACTAGCGGTTTACAGCAGTACTTC	CATSSGTSGLQQYF
TRBD1	TRBV18	TRBJ1-6	-	TGTGCCAGCTCACCACTCGGGGGACAGGGCGGTTCACCCCTCCACTTT	CASSPLGGQGGSPLHF
TRBD1	TRBV19	TRBJ2-7	-	TGTGCCAGTAGGAGAGACAGGGTCCAAGGCGAGCAGTACTTC	CASRRDRVQGEQYF
-	TRBV5-1	TRBJ2-2	once	TGCGCCAGCAGCTCGACACAAGGAGGCACCGGGGAGCTGTTTTTT	CASSSTQGGTGELFF
-	TRBV30	TRBJ1-3	-	TGTGCCTGGAGTGTAGGACAGCTCCTCTCTGGAAACACCATATATTTT	CAWSVGQLLSGNTIYF
-	TRBV9	TRBJ2-1	-	TGTGCCAGCAGAGACCGGGATGAGCAGTTCTTC	CASRDRDEQFF
-	TRBV2	TRBJ2-7	-	TGTGCCAGCAGCCCGGACTCGTTATACGAGCAGTACTTC	CASSPDSLYEQYF
TRBD2	TRBV5-1	TRBJ2-1	-	TGCGCCTACCTAACGGGAGGGAGCTCCTACAATGAGCAGTTCTTC	CAYLTGGSSYNEQFF
-	TRBV20-1	TRBJ2-1	-	TGCAGTGCTAGTCGGACTCCCCCTGGGAATGAGCAGTTCTTC	CSASRTPPGNEQFF
-	TRBV11-2	TRBJ2-3	-	TGTGCCAGCAGACGAATTGGGAGACGTCCTAGCACAGATACGCAGTATTTT	CASRRIGRRPSTDTQYF
-	TRBV5-1	TRBJ1-2	-	TGCGCCAGCCTACCGTGGGCAGGGGTTTTAGATGGCTACACCTTC	CASLPWAGVLDGYTF
TRBD1	TRBV2	TRBJ1-2	-	TGTGCCAGCAGTCGGGACAGGGGGGACGAAGGCTACACCTTC	CASSRDRGDEGYTF
-	TRBV7-8	TRBJ2-1	-	TGTGCCAGCAGCTTAGAAGCTAGGTATCAGTTCTTC	CASSLEARYQFF
TRBD1	TRBV19	TRBJ1-2	-	TGTGCCAGTTCCTATCAGAGGACAGGGGACTATGGCTACACCTTC	CASSYQRTGDYGYTF
TRBD1	TRBV3-1/TRBV3-2	TRBJ1-1	-	TGTGCCAGCAGCGCTGGAACAGGGGTCATAACTGAAGCTTTCTTT	CASSAGTGVITEAFF
-	TRBV19	TRBJ2-7	-	TGTGCCAGTAGAGCGACACAGGGCTCCTACGAGCAGTACTTC	CASRATQGSYEQYF
-	TRBV11-1	TRBJ2-7	-	TGTGCCAGCAGCTTAGGGCGGGACAGATCCTACGAGCAGTACTTC	CASSLGRDRSYEQYF
TRBD1	TRBV6-5	TRBJ1-2	-	TGTGCCAGCAGCGGACAGGGGATTTACTATGGCTACACCTTC	CASSGQGIYYGYTF
-	TRBV24-1	TRBJ2-1	-	TGTGCCACCAGTGATTTGCTCGGTACGTATGAGCAGTTCTTC	CATSDLLGTYEQFF
-	TRBV3-1/TRBV3-2	TRBJ1-3	-	TGTGCCAGCAGCCAAGAATTGAGCTCTGGAAACACCATATATTTT	CASSQELSSGNTIYF
TRBD1	TRBV5-6	TRBJ1-1	-	TGTGCCAGCAGCTCCTATCCTCAGGGGGTTGAAGCTTTCTTT	CASSSYPQGVEAFF
TRBD1	TRBV23-1	TRBJ2-5	-	TGCGCCAGCAGTCACTCCTCCCGGGACAGCTACCGACGTTCGAAAGAGACCCAGTACTTC	CASSHSSRDSYRRSKETQYF
-	TRBV14	TRBJ2-5	-	TGTGCCAGCAGCCAAGGGGGCAGACAAGAGACCCAGTACTTC	CASSQGGRQETQYF
TRBD2	TRBV5-1	TRBJ2-1	-	TGCGCCAGCAGCTTGGCTGGAGCGGGGGGTTACAATGAGCAGTTCTTC	CASSLAGAGGYNEQFF
TRBD1	TRBV2	TRBJ1-3	-	TGTGCCAGCAGTGATTACAGGGGAGGCTCTGGAAACACCATATATTTT	CASSDYRGGSGNTIYF
TRBD2	TRBV5-4	TRBJ2-3	-	TGTGCCAGCAGCCTACGGACTAGCGGGGTAACAGATACGCAGTATTTT	CASSLRTSGVTDTQYF
TRBD1	TRBV28	TRBJ1-6	-	TGTGCCAGCAGTCCCAATTATGGGGGGACAGTTTATAATTCACCCCTCCACTTT	CASSPNYGGTVYNSPLHF
TRBD2	TRBV3-1/TRBV3-2	TRBJ2-7	-	TGTGCCAGCAGCTTAACTAGCGGGGGGGTCTACGAGCAGTACTTC	CASSLTSGGVYEQYF
-	TRBV2	TRBJ2-4	-	TGTGCCAGCAGTGACCTTCCGAGGAGTGACATTCAGTACTTC	CASSDLPRSDIQYF
TRBD1	TRBV29-1	TRBJ1-5	-	TGCAGCGTTGGGTTGGGACAGGGGTTTTCCCAGCATTTT	CSVGLGQGFSQHF
-	TRBV2	TRBJ2-7	-	TGTGCCAGCGGCCAGTCCTACGAGCAGTACTTC	CASGQSYEQYF
-	TRBV5-4	TRBJ1-1	-	TGTGCCAGCAGCTTGGTAGCCAGGGTTCGAACTGAAGCTTTCTTT	CASSLVARVRTEAFF
TRBD2	TRBV27	TRBJ2-7	-	TGTGCCAGCAGTTTTTCGACTAGCGGGAGGGGTCCCTACGAGCAGTACTTC	CASSFSTSGRGPYEQYF
TRBD2	TRBV7-3	TRBJ2-1	-	TGTGCCAGCAGCTTAATGGGACTAGCGGGAGTGAGCGAGCAGTTCTTC	CASSLMGLAGVSEQFF
TRBD2	TRBV6-4	TRBJ2-1	-	TGTGCCAGCAGTGACTCGGACGGGAGGGCCAGGAATGAGCAGTTCTTC	CASSDSDGRARNEQFF
-	TRBV29-1	TRBJ2-2	once	TGCAGCGGGCAGACAGGAGACACCGGGGAGCTGTTTTTT	CSGQTGDTGELFF
TRBD1	TRBV24-1	TRBJ2-3	few	TGTGCCACCAGTGATTCGACAGGGTGGACAGATACGCAGTATTTT	CATSDSTGWTDTQYF
TRBD2	TRBV5-1	TRBJ2-1	-	TGCGCCAGCAGCTTGGTTGGCCTAGCGGACAATGAGCAGTTCTTC	CASSLVGLADNEQFF
-	TRBV3-1/TRBV3-2	TRBJ2-1	-	TGTGCCAGCAGCTCCTACCGAGCCGATGAGCAGTTCTTC	CASSSYRADEQFF
TRBD1	TRBV30	TRBJ1-6	-	TGTGCCTGGAGTGTACCTCGGACAGGGCCGAATTCACCCCTCCACTTT	CAWSVPRTGPNSPLHF
TRBD2	TRBV25-1	TRBJ2-1	once	TGTGCCAGCAGTGCGCCGGGACTAGCTCGCAATGAGCAGTTCTTC	CASSAPGLARNEQFF
-	TRBV10-3	TRBJ2-7	-	TGTGCCATCAGTGAGGGAGGGCAGGGATATTCCTACGAGCAGTACTTC	CAISEGGQGYSYEQYF
TRBD1	TRBV5-4	TRBJ1-2	-	TGTGCCAGCAGGAAAGGGGGCTCTAGCTATGGCTACACCTTC	CASRKGGSSYGYTF